This TCR beta chain was identified during a study of CD8+CD57+ T cells in acquired aplastic anemia. Study-wide points: Patients and controls turned out to have approximately 29 CD8+ CDR3 sequences in common.

The template for TCR beta VDJ and CDR3 sequence profiling was genomic DNA. TCRdb redid the calling of the reads with MiXCR, one entry per CDR3 protein. The sample lists about 160,000 distinct CDR3 sequences, 71% seen once, with around 45% in the top ten. To note about this clonotype: The antigen is undetermined.

Per the germline V gene, CDR1 is ENHRY and CDR2 is SYGVKD. After removal of 6 bases from V and 0 bases from J, the junction contained 7 bases not matched to a gene. The CDR3 runs to 15 residues. Whoever was chosen for sequencing had shown CD8+CD57+ cell expansion by flow cytometry. The origin of this receptor is a human donor with aplastic anemia. Sequenced: sorted CD4+, CD8+, or CD8+CD57+ T cells (not recorded which) from PBMCs. The rearrangement uses TRBV10-3 and TRBJ1-2; 7 nucleotides align to TRBD1. CDR3 sequence reads: CAIRLQGTANYGYTF. For the CDR3, the DNA is TGTGCCATCAGGCTACAGGGGACCGCTAACTATGGCTACACCTTC.